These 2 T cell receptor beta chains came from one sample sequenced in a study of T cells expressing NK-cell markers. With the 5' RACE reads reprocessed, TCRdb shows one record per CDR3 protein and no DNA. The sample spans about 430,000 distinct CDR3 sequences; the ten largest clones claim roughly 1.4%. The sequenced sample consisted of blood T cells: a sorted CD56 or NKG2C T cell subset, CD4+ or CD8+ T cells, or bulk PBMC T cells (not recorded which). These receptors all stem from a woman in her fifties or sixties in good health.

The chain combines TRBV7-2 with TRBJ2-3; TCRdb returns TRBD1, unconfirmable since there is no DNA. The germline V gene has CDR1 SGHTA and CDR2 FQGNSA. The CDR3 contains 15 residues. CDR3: CASSPPGQDTDTQYF.

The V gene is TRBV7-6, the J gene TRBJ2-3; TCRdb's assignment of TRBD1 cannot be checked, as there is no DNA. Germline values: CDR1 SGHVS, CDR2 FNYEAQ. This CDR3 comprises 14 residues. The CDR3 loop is CASSLYPQGDTQYF.